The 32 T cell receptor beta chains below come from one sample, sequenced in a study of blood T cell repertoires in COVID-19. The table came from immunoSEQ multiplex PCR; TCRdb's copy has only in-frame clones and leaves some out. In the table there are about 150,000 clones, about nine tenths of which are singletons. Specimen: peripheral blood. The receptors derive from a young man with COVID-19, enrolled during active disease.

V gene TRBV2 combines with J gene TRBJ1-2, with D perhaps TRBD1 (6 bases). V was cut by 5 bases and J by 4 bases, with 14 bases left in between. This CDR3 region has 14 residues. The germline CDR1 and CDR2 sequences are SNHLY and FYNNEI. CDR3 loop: CASSLTGGSYGYTF. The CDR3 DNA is TGTGCCAGCAGTTTGACAGGCGGCAGCTATGGCTACACCTTC.

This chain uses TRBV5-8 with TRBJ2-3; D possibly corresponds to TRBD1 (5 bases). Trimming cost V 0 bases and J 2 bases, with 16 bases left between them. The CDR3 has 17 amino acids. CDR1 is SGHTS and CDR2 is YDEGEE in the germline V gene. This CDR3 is CASSLGFWGFHTDTQYF. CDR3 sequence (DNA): TGTGCCAGCAGCTTGGGGTTTTGGGGCTTTCACACAGATACGCAGTATTTT.

CDR3 bases: TGCGCCAGCAGCTTGGAAACAGATACCGGGGAGCTGTTTTTT. Its protein product is CASSLETDTGELFF. V is TRBV5-1 and J is TRBJ2-2; D unresolved. Trimming left V 0 bases short and J 5 bases short, with 8 bases between. The CDR3 is 14 residues long. CDR1 and CDR2 (germline): SGHRS, YFSETQ.

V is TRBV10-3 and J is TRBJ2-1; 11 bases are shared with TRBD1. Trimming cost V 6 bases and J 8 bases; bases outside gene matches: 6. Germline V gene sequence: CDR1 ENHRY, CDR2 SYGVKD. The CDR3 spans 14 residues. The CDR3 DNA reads TGTGCCATCAGGGAGGACAGGGGGCGCGATGAGCAGTTCTTC. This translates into CAIREDRGRDEQFF.

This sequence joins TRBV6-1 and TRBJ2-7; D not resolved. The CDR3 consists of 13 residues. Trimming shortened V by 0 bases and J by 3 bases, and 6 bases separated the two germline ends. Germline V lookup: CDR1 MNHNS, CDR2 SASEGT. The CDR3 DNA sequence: TGTGCCAGCAGTGAAGCTCTCGGCTACGAGCAGTACTTC. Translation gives CASSEALGYEQYF.

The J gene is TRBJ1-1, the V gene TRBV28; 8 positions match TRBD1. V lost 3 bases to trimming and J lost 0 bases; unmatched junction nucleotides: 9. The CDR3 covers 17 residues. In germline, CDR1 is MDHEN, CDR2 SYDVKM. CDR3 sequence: CASSFEDRVYLNTEAFF. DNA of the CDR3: TGTGCCAGCAGTTTTGAGGACAGGGTTTACCTGAACACTGAAGCTTTCTTT.

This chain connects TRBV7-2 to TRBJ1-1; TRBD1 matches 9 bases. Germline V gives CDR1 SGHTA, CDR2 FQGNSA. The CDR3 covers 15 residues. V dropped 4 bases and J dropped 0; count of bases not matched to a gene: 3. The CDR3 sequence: CASSYRGRVNTEAFF. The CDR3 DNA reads TGTGCCAGCAGCTACAGGGGGCGCGTGAACACTGAAGCTTTCTTT.

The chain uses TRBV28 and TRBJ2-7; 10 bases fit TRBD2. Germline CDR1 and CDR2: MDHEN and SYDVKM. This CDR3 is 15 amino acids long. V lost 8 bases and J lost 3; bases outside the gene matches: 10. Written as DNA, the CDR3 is TGTGCCAGCCGCTATACTAGCGGGGCCCTCTACGAGCAGTACTTC. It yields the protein CASRYTSGALYEQYF.

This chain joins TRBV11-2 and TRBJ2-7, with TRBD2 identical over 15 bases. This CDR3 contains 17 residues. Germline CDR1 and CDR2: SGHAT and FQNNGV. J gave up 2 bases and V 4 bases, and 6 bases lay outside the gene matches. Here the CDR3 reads CASSSGTSGRFPYEQYF. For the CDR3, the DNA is TGTGCCAGCAGCTCCGGGACTAGCGGGAGGTTCCCCTACGAGCAGTACTTC.

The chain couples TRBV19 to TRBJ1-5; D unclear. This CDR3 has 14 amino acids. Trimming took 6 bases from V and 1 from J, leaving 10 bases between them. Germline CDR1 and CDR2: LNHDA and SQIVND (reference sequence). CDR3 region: CASSGSGSNQPQHF. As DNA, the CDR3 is TGTGCCAGTAGCGGTTCGGGGAGCAATCAGCCCCAGCATTTT.

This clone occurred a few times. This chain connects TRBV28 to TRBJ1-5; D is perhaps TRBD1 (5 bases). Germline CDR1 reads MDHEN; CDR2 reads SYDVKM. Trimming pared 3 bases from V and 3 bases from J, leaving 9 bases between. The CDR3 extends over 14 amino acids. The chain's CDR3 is CASSFSGPNQPQHF. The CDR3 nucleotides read TGTGCCAGCAGTTTCTCAGGGCCCAATCAGCCCCAGCATTTT.

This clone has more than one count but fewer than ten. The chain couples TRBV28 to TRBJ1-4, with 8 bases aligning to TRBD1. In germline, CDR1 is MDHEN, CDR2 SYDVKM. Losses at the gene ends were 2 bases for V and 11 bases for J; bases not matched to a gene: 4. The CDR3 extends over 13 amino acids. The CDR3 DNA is TGTGCCAGCAGTTTAGTTCCAGGGGGCAAACTGTTTTTT. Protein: CASSLVPGGKLFF. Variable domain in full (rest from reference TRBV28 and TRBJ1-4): DVKVTQSSRYLVKRTGEKVFLECVQDMDHENMFWYRQDPGLGLRLIYFSYDVKMKEKGDIPEGYSVSREKKERFSLILESASTNQTSMYLCASSLVPGGKLFFGSGTQLSVL.

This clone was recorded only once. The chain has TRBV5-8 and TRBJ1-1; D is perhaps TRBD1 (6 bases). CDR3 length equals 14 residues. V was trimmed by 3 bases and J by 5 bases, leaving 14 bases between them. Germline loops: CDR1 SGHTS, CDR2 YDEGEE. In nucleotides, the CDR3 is TGTGCCAGCAGCTCCAGGACAGAAGGGACTGAAGCTTTCTTT. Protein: CASSSRTEGTEAFF.

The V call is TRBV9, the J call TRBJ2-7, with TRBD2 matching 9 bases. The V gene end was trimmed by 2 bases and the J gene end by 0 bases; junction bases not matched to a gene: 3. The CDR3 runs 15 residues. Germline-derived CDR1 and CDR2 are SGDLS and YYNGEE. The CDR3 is CASSVTSGPSYEQYF. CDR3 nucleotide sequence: TGTGCCAGCAGCGTGACTAGCGGCCCCTCCTACGAGCAGTACTTC.

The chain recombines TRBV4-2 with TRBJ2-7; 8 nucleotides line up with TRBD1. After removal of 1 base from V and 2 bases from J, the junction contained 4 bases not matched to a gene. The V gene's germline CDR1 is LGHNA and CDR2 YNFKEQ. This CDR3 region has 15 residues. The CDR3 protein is CASSQGSGGTYEQYF. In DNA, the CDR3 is TGTGCCAGCAGCCAAGGGTCAGGGGGCACCTACGAGCAGTACTTC.

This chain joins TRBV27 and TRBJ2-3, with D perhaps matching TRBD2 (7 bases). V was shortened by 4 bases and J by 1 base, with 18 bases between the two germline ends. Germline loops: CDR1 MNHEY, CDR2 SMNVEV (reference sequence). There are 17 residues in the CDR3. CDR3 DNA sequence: TGTGCCAGCAGTTCACTCCACCAGGGGAGGGGCACAGATACGCAGTATTTT. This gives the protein CASSSLHQGRGTDTQYF.

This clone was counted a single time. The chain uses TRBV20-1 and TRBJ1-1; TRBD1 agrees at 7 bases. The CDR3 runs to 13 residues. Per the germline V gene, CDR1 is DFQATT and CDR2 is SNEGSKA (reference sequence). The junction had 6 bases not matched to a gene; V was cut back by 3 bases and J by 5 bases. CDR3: CSASRAGGTEAFF. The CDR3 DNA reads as TGCAGTGCTAGTCGGGCAGGGGGGACTGAAGCTTTCTTT.

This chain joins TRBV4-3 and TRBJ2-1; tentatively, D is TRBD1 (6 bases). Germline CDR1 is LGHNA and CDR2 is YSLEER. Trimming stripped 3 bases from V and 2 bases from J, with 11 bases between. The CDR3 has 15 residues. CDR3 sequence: CASSQGHGPYNEQFF. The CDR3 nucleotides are TGCGCCAGCAGCCAGGGACACGGACCCTACAATGAGCAGTTCTTC.

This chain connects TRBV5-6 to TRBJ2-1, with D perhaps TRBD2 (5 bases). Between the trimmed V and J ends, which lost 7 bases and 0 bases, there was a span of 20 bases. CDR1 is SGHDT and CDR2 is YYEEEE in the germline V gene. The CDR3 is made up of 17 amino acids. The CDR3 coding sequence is TGTGCCAGCCTCTCCCTCGAGGGCGACACCTCCTACAATGAGCAGTTCTTC. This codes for CASLSLEGDTSYNEQFF.

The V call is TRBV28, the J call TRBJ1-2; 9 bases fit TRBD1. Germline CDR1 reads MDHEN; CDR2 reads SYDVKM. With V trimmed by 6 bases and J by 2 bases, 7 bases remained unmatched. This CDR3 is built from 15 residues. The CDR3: CASRLRGTGNYGYTF. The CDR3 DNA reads TGTGCCAGCAGGCTCCGTGGGACAGGGAACTATGGCTACACCTTC.

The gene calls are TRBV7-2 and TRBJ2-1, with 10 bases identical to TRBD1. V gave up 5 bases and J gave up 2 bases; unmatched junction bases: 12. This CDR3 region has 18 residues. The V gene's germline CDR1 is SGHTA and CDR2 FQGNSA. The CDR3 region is CASSDGTGVRGTYNEQFF. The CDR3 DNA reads TGTGCCAGCAGCGACGGGACAGGGGTTAGAGGAACCTACAATGAGCAGTTCTTC.

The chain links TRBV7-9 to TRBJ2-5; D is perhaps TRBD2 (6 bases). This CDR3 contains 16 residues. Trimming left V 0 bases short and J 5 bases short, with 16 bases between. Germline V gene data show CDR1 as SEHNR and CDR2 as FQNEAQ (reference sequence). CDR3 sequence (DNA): TGTGCCAGCAGCTTAGCGCGAGGTCTACGGGGGGAGACCCAGTACTTC. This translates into CASSLARGLRGETQYF.

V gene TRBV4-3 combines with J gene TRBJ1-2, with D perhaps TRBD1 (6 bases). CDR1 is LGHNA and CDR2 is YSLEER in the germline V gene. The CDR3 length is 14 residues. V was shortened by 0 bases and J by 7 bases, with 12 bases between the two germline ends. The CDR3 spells CASSQDALDSGYTF. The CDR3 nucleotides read TGCGCCAGCAGCCAAGATGCCTTGGACAGTGGCTACACCTTC.

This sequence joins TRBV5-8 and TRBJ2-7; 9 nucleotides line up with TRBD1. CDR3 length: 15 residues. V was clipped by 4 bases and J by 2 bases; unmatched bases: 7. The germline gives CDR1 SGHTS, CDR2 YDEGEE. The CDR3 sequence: CASSPWTGATYEQYF. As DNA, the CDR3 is TGTGCCAGCAGCCCCTGGACAGGGGCAACCTACGAGCAGTACTTC.

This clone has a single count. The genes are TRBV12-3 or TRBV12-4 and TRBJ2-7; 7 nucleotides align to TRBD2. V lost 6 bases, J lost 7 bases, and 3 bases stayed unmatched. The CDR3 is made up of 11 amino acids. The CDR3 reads CASSRGREQYF. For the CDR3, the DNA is TGTGCCAGCAGCCGCGGGAGAGAGCAGTACTTC.

The DNA of the CDR3 is TGTGCCACCCAGCCTCCCCCCGGGACACCACCCTACAATGAGCAGTTCTTC. Protein: CATQPPPGTPPYNEQFF. The chain couples TRBV5-4 to TRBJ2-1; D is perhaps TRBD1 (6 bases). V was pared by 9 bases and J by 2 bases, with 24 bases between. Germline CDR1 SGHNT, CDR2 YYREEE (reference sequence). This CDR3 comprises 17 residues.

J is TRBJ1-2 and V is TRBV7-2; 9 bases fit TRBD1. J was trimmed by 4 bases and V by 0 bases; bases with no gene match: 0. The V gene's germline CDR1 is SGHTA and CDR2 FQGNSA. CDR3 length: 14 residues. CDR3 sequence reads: CASSLAGQGYGYTF. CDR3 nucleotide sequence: TGTGCCAGCAGCTTAGCGGGACAGGGCTATGGCTACACCTTC.

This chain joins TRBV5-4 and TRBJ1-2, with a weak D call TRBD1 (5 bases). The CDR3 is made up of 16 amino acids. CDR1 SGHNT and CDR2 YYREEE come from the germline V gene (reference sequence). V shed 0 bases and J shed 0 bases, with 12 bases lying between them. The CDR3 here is CASSLGPTDANYGYTF. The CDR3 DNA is TGTGCCAGCAGCTTGGGACCGACAGACGCTAACTATGGCTACACCTTC. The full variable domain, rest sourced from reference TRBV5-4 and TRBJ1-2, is ETGVTQSPTHLIKTRGQQVTLRCSSQSGHNTVSWYQQALGQGPQFIFQYYREEENGRGNFPPRFSGLQFPNYSSELNVNALELDDSALYLCASSLGPTDANYGYTFGSGTRLTVV.

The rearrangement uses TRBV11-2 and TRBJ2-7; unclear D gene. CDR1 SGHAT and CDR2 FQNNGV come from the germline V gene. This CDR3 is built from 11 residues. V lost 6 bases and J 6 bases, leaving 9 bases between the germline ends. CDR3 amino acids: CASSPGLEQYF. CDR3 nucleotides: TGTGCCAGCAGTCCTGGGCTCGAGCAGTACTTC. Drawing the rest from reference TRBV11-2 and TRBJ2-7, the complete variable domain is EAGVAQSPRYKIIEKRQSVAFWCNPISGHATLYWYQQILGQGPKLLIQFQNNGVVDDSQLPKDRFSAERLKGVDSTLKIQPAKLEDSAVYLCASSPGLEQYFGPGTRLTVT.

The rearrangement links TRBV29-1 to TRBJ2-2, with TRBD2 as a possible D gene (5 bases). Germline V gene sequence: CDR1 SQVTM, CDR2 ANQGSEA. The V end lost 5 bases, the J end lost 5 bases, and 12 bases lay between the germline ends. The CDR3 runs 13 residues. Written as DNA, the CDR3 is TGCAGCGTTCGGACTTTACTAACCGGGGAGCTGTTTTTT. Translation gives CSVRTLLTGELFF.

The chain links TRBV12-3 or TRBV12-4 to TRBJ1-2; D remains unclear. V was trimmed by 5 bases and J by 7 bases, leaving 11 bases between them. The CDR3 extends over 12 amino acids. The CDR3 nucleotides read TGTGCCAGCAGTCCCTATAACCTTGGCTACACCTTC. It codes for CASSPYNLGYTF.

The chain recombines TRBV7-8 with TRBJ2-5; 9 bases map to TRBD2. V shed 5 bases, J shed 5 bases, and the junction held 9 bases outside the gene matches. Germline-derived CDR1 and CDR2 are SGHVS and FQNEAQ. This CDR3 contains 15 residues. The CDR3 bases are TGTGCCAGCAGCCAGTTTAGCGGGAGCTTGGAGACCCAGTACTTC. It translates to CASSQFSGSLETQYF.